The 8 T cell receptor beta chains given below trace back to one sample, sequenced in a study of OX40 agonist ivuxolimab in advanced cancers. Generated by immunoSEQ multiplex PCR, the TCRdb table keeps only in-frame clones and is missing some. The sample yields about 7,000 clones, around 80% seen once. The specimen was CD4+ or CD8+ T cells sorted from blood, collected in a trial of the OX40 agonist ivuxolimab. These receptors came from an adult with an advanced solid tumor such as melanoma, head and neck, liver or kidney cancer.

The chain is built from TRBV4-2 and TRBJ1-1; 10 bases line up with TRBD1. Per germline, CDR1 LGHNA and CDR2 YNFKEQ. This CDR3 comprises 14 residues. V lost 1 base, J lost 6 bases, and 2 bases stayed unmatched. In nucleotides, the CDR3 is TGTGCCAGCAGCCAAGGGACAGGGGGTCCTGAAGCTTTCTTT. Translating it yields CASSQGTGGPEAFF.

There are a few counts of this clone. The chain links TRBV6-5 to TRBJ1-2; TRBD1 might be the D (5 bases). V lost 8 bases and J 7 bases, leaving 23 bases between the germline ends. The CDR3 runs 15 residues. Germline-derived CDR1 and CDR2 are MNHEY and SVGAGI. CDR3 nucleotides: TGTGCCAGCGGGGCGGCCTATGAGTATATGGGTGGCTACACCTTC. Its translation is CASGAAYEYMGGYTF.

About this clone itself: The junction departs from germline at one end; a sequencing error may be responsible. CDR3 sequence reads: CASSLSPHQGTQYF. The CDR3 region has the DNA TGTGCCAGCAGCTTATCTCCCCATCAAGGGACCCAGTACTTC. The chain links TRBV7-9 to TRBJ2-5; no clear D. Germline V gene sequence: CDR1 SEHNR, CDR2 FQNEAQ (reference sequence). The CDR3 totals 14 residues.

The V call is TRBV2, the J call TRBJ2-1; D tentatively fits TRBD1 or TRBD2 (7 bases each). Germline CDR1 and CDR2: SNHLY and FYNNEI. The CDR3 consists of 16 residues. Between the trimmed V and J ends, which lost 0 bases and 6 bases, there was a span of 15 bases. CDR3 loop: CASSEALPRGGNEQFF. CDR3 bases: TGTGCCAGCAGTGAAGCACTTCCCAGGGGGGGCAATGAGCAGTTCTTC.

The chain links TRBV2 to TRBJ1-2; a possible D gene is TRBD1 (5 bases). Trimming left V 6 bases short and J 7 bases short, with 12 bases between. CDR1 is SNHLY, CDR2 FYNNEI, per germline. The CDR3 extends over 12 amino acids. The CDR3 region is CASRGETGGYTF. The CDR3 DNA reads as TGTGCCAGCAGGGGGGAGACCGGTGGCTACACCTTC.

This clone is a singleton in its sample. This chain connects TRBV19 to TRBJ2-3; unclear D gene. Germline CDR1 is LNHDA and CDR2 is SQIVND (reference sequence). The CDR3 length is 15 residues. Between the trimmed V and J ends, which lost 3 bases and 3 bases, there was a span of 13 bases. CDR3 region: CASSMGSSPTDTQYF. CDR3 coding DNA: TGTGCCAGTAGTATGGGATCTTCTCCTACAGATACGCAGTATTTT. The whole variable domain, filled in from reference TRBV19 and TRBJ2-3, reads DGGITQSPKYLFRKEGQNVTLSCEQNLNHDAMYWYRQDPGQGLRLIYYSQIVNDFQKGDIAEGYSVSREKKESFPLTVTSAQKNPTAFYLCASSMGSSPTDTQYFGPGTRLTVL.

This clone came up a few times. The chain combines TRBV7-6 with TRBJ1-2; a possible D gene is TRBD1 (6 bases). Trimming pared 5 bases from V and 2 bases from J, leaving 9 bases between. Germline V CDR1 and CDR2: SGHVS, FNYEAQ. The CDR3 runs 13 residues. The DNA of the CDR3 is TGTGCCAGCAGCCCTGACAGGAACTATGGCTACACCTTC. This codes for CASSPDRNYGYTF. The entire variable domain, with the rest obtained from reference TRBV7-6 and TRBJ1-2, is as follows: GAGVSQSPRYKVTKRGQDVALRCDPISGHVSLYWYRQALGQGPEFLTYFNYEAQQDKSGLPNDRFSAERPEGSISTLTIQRTEQRDSAMYRCASSPDRNYGYTFGSGTRLTVV.

The rearrangement joins TRBV29-1 to TRBJ2-1; TRBD2 matches at 10 bases. V lost 3 bases to trimming and J lost 9 bases; unmatched junction nucleotides: 8. This CDR3 has 14 residues. Germline CDR1 is SQVTM and CDR2 is ANQGSEA. The CDR3 DNA reads TGCAGCGTTGATTCCGGGCTAGCGGGGGTTGAGCAGTTCTTC. Protein product: CSVDSGLAGVEQFF.